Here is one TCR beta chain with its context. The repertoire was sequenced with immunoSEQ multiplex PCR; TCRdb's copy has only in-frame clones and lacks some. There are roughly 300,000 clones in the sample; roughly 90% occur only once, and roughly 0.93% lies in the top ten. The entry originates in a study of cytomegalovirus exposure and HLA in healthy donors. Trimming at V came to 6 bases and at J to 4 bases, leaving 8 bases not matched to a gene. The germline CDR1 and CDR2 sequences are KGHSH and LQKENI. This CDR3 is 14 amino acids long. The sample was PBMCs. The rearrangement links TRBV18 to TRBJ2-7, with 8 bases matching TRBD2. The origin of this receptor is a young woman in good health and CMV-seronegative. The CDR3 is CASSPGGFGYEQYF. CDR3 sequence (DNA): TGTGCCAGCTCTCCGGGGGGGTTCGGGTACGAGCAGTACTTC.